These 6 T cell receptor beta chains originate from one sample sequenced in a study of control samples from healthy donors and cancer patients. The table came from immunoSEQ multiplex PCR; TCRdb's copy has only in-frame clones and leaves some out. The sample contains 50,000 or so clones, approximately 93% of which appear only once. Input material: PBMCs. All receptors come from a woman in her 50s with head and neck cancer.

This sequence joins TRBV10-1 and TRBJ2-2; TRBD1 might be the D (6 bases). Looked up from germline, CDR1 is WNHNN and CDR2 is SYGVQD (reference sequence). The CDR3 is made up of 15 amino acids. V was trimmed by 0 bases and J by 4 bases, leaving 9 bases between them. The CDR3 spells CASSESPRGTGELFF. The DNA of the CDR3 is TGCGCCAGCAGTGAGTCCCCCAGGGGCACCGGGGAGCTGTTTTTT.

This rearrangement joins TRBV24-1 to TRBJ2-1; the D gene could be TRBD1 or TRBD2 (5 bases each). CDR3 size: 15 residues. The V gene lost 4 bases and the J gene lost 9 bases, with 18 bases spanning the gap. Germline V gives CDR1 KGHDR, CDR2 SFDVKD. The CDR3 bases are TGTGCCACCAGTGACCCCGGGACGGGCTACGTTGAGCAGTTCTTC. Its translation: CATSDPGTGYVEQFF.

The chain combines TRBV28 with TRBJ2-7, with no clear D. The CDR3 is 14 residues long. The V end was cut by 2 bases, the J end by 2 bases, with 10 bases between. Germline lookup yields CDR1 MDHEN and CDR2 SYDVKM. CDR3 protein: CASSLRRPPYEQYF. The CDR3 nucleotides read TGTGCCAGCAGTTTACGTCGTCCCCCCTACGAGCAGTACTTC.

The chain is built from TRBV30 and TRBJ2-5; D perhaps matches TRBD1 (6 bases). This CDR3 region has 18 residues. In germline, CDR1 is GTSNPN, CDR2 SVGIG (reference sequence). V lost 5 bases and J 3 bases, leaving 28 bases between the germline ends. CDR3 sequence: CAWSPRWLRQEVKETQYF. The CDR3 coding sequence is TGTGCCTGGTCCCCAAGGTGGTTAAGACAGGAAGTAAAAGAGACCCAGTACTTC.

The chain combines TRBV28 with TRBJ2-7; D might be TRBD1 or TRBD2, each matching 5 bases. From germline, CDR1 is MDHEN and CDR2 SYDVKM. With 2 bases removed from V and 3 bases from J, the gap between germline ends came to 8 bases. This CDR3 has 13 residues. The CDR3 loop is CASSLGTIYEQYF. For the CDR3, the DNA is TGTGCCAGCAGTTTAGGGACCATCTACGAGCAGTACTTC. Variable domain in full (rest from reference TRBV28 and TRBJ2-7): DVKVTQSSRYLVKRTGEKVFLECVQDMDHENMFWYRQDPGLGLRLIYFSYDVKMKEKGDIPEGYSVSREKKERFSLILESASTNQTSMYLCASSLGTIYEQYFGPGTRLTVT.

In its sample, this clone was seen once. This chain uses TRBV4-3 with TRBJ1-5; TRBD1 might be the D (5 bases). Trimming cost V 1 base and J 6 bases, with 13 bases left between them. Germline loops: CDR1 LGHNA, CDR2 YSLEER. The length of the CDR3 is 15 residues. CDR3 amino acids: CASSQVAGRRQPQHF. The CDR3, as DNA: TGCGCCAGCAGCCAAGTCGCAGGGCGTCGTCAGCCCCAGCATTTT.